This is a list of T cell receptor beta chains from one sample in a study of control samples from healthy donors and cancer patients. Data came from immunoSEQ multiplex PCR; TCRdb stores just in-frame clones and leaves some out. The sample includes about 120,000 clones, around 92% of them seen just once. What was sequenced was PBMCs. The receptor source for this set is an elderly man with head and neck cancer. The CDR3 runs from the conserved cysteine through the conserved F or W. The D gene is left open where the match is weak. Where a row states a size, it is once, few, many or the class of an expanded clone; other rows omit it.

d_call clone_size j_call v_call cdr3_aa cdr3_nt
. . TRBJ1-5 TRBV7-2 CASSSQLNQPQHF TGTGCCAGCAGCTCCCAGCTCAATCAGCCCCAGCATTTT
. . TRBJ2-1 TRBV5-1 CASSLVAWGTNEQFF TGCGCCAGCAGCTTGGTTGCCTGGGGGACGAATGAGCAGTTCTTC
TRBD2 once TRBJ2-7 TRBV5-1 CASSFAPSGNLGSYEQYF TGCGCCAGCAGCTTTGCACCGAGCGGGAATCTCGGCTCCTACGAGCAGTACTTC
. . TRBJ1-2 TRBV14 CASSPVTGSNYGYTF TGTGCCAGCAGCCCGGTAACAGGAAGCAACTATGGCTACACCTTC
TRBD1 . TRBJ1-2 TRBV5-1 CASSLGQGDYGYTF TGCGCCAGCAGCTTGGGGCAGGGGGACTATGGCTACACCTTC
TRBD1 once TRBJ1-3 TRBV19 CASSHRGSGNTIYF TGTGCCAGTAGTCACAGGGGGAGTGGAAACACCATATATTTT
. once TRBJ1-1 TRBV5-1 CASSPRQYTEAFF TGCGCCAGCAGCCCGAGACAGTACACTGAAGCTTTCTTT
. . TRBJ1-1 TRBV5-1 CASSLRGGTQAFF TGCGCCAGCAGCTTGAGAGGGGGGACACAAGCTTTCTTT
. . TRBJ2-2 TRBV18 CASSPLAAGSNTGELFF TGTGCCAGCTCACCATTAGCAGCAGGGTCGAACACCGGGGAGCTGTTTTTT
. . TRBJ1-3 TRBV19 CASSIDLGAQGRGNTIYF TGTGCCAGTAGTATAGATCTCGGGGCGCAGGGACGCGGAAACACCATATATTTT
TRBD1 once TRBJ2-5 TRBV6-5 CASSYGQGTETQYF TGTGCCAGCAGTTACGGACAGGGGACAGAGACCCAGTACTTC
. . TRBJ2-7 TRBV5-5 CASSLTADSYEQYF TGTGCCAGCAGCTTGACGGCGGACTCCTACGAGCAGTACTTC
. . TRBJ1-2 TRBV6-1 CASSEGSLGGYTF TGTGCCAGCAGTGAGGGCTCCCTGGGCGGCTACACCTTC
TRBD1 . TRBJ1-1 TRBV10-2 CASSQQGATSEAFF TGCGCCAGCAGTCAACAGGGGGCGACATCTGAAGCTTTCTTT
. . TRBJ1-2 TRBV11-2 CASSSLWRGETEYTF TGTGCCAGCAGCTCCCTTTGGAGGGGGGAAACTGAGTACACCTTC
. . TRBJ2-4 TRBV19 CASSIPYSGKNIQYF TGTGCCAGTAGTATACCCTATTCGGGCAAAAACATTCAGTACTTC
. . TRBJ2-7 TRBV4-3 CASSQDTRREQYF TGCGCCAGCAGCCAAGACACCCGTCGCGAGCAGTACTTC
TRBD1 . TRBJ2-5 TRBV7-6 CASSLDHGTGFLETQYF TGTGCCAGCAGCTTAGACCATGGGACAGGGTTCTTGGAGACCCAGTACTTC
. . TRBJ2-1 TRBV6-5 CASSYGSGGSYNEQFF TGTGCCAGCAGTTACGGTTCAGGAGGGTCCTACAATGAGCAGTTCTTC
. . TRBJ2-3 TRBV10-3 CAISESWGAGDTQYF TGTGCCATCAGTGAGTCATGGGGGGCTGGAGATACGCAGTATTTT
TRBD1 . TRBJ2-7 TRBV6-5 CASSYYRGPSYEQYF TGTGCCAGCAGTTACTACAGGGGCCCCTCCTACGAGCAGTACTTC
. . TRBJ1-1 TRBV9 CASSVLSGDTEAFF TGTGCCAGCAGCGTCCTATCGGGGGACACTGAAGCTTTCTTT
. . TRBJ2-2 TRBV29-1 CSVGRLNTGELFF TGCAGCGTTGGTCGCCTGAACACCGGGGAGCTGTTTTTT
. . TRBJ1-1 TRBV10-3 CAIQVDMNTEAFF TGTGCCATCCAGGTGGACATGAACACTGAAGCTTTCTTT
. few TRBJ1-3 TRBV4-3 CASSQGTTGNTIYF TGCGCCAGCAGCCAAGGGACAACTGGAAACACCATATATTTT
. . TRBJ1-2 TRBV30 CAGGVSPVYGYTF TGTGCCGGCGGGGTAAGCCCGGTCTATGGCTACACCTTC
. . TRBJ1-2 TRBV25-1 CAGSDYGQLGKGYTF TGTGCCGGCAGTGACTATGGACAGCTGGGAAAGGGCTACACCTTC